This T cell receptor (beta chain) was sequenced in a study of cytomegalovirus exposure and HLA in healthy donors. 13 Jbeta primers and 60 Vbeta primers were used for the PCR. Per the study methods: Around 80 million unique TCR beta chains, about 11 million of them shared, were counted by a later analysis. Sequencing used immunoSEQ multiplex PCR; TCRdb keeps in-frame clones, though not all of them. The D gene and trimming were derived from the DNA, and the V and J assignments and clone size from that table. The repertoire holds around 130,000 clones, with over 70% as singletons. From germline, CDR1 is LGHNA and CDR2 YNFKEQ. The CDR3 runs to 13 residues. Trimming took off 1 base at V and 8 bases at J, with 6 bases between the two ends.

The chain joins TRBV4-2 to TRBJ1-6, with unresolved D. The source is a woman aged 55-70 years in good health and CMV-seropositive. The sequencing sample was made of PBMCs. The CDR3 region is CASSQGAYSPLHF. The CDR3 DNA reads TGTGCCAGCAGCCAAGGAGCCTATTCACCCCTCCACTTT.